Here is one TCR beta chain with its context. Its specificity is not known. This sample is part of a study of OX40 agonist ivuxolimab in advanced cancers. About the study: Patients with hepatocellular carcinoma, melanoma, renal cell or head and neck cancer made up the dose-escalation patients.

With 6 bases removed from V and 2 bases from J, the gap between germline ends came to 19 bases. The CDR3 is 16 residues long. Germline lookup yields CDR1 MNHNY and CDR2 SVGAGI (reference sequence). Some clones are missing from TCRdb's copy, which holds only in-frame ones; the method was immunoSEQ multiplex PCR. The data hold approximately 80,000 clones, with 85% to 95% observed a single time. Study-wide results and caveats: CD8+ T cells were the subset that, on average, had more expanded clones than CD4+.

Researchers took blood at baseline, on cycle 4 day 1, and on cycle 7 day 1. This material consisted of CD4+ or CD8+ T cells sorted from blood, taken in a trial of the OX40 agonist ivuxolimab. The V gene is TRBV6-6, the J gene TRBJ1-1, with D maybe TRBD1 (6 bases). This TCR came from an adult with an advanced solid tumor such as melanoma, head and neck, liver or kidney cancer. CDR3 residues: CASSFLSGAGNTEAFF. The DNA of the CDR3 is TGTGCCAGCAGCTTCTTATCAGGGGCGGGCAACACTGAAGCTTTCTTT.